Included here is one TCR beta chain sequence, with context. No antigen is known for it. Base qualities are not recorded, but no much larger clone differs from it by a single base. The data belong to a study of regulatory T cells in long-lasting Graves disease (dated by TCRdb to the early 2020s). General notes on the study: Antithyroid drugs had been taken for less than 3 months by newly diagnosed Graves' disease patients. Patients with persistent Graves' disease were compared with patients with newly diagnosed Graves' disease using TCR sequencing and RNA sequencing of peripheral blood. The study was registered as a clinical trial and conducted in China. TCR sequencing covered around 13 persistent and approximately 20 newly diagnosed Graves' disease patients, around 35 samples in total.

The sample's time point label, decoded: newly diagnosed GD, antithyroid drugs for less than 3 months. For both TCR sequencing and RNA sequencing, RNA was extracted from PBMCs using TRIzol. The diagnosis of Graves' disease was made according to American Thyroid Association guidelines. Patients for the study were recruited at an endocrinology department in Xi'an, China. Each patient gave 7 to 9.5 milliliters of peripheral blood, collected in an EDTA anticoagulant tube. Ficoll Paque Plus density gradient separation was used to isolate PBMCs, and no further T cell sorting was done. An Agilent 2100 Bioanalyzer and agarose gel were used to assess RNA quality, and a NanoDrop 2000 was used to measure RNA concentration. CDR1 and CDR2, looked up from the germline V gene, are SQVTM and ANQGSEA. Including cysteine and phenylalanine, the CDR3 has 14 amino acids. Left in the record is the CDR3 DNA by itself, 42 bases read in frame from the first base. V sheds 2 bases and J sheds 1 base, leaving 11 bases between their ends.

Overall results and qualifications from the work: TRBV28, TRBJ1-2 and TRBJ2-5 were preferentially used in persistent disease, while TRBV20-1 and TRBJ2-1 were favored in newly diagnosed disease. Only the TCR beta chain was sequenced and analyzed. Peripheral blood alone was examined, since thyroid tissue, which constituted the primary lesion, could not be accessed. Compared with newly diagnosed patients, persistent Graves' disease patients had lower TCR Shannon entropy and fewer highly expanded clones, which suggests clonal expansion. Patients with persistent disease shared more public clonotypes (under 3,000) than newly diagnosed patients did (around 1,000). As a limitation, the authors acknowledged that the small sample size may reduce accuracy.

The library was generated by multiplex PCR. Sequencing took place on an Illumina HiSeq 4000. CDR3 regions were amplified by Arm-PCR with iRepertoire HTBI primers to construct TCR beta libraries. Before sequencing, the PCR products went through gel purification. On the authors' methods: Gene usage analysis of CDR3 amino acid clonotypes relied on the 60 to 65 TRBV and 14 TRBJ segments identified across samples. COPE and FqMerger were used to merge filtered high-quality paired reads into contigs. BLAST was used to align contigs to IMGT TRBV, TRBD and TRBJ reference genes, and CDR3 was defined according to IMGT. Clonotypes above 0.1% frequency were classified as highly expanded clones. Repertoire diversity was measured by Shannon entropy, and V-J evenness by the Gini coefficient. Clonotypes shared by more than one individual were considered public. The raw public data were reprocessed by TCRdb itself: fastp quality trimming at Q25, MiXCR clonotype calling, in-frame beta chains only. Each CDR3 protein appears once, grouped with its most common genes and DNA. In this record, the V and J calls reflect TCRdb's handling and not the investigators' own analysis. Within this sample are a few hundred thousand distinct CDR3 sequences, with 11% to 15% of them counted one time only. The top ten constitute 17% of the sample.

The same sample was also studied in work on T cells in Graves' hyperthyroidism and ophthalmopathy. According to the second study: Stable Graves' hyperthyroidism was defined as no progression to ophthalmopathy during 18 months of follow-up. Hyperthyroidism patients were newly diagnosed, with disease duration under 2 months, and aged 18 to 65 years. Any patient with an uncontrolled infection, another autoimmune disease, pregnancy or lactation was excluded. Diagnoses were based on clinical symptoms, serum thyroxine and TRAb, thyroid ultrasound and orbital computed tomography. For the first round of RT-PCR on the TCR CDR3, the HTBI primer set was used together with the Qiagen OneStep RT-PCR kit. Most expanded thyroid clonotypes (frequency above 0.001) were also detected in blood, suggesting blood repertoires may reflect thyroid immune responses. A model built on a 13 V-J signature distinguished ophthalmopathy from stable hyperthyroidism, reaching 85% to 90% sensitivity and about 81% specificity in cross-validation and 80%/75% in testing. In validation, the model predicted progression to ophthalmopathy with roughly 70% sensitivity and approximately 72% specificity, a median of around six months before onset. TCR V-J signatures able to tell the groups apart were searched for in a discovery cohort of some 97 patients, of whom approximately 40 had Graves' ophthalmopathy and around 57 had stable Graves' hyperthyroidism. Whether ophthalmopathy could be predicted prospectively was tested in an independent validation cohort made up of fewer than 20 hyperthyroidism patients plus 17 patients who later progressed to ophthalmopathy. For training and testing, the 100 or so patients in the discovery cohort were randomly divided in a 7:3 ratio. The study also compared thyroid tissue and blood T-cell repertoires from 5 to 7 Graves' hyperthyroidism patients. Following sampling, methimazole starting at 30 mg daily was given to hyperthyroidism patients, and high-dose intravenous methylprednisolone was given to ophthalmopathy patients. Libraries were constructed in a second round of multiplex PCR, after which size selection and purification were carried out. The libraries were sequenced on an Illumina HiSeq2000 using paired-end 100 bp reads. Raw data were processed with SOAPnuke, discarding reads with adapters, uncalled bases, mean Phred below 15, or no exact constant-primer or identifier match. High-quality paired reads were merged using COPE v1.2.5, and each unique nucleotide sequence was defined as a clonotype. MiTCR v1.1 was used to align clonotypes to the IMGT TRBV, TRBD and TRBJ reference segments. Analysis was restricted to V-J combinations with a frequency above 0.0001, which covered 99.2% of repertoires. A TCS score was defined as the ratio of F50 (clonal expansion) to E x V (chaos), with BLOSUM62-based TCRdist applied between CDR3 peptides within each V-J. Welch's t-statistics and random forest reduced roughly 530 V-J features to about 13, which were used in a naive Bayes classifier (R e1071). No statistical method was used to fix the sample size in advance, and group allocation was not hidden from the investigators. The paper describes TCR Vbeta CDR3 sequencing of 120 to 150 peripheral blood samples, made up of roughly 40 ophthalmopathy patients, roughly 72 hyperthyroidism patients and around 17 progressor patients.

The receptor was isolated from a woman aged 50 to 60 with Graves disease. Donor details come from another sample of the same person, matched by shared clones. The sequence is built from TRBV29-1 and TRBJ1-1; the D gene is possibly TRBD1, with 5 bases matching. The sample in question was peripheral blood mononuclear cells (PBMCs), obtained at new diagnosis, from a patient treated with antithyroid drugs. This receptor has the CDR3 CSVEPDRKNTEAFF. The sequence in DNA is TGCAGCGTTGAACCTGACAGAAAGAACACTGAAGCTTTCTTT. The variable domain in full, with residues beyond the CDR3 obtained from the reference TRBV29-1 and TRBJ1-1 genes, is SAVISQKPSRDICQRGTSLTIQCQVDSQVTMMFWYRQQPGQSLTLIATANQGSEATYESGFVIDKFPISRPNLTFSTLTVSNMSPEDSSIYLCSVEPDRKNTEAFFGQGTRLTVV.